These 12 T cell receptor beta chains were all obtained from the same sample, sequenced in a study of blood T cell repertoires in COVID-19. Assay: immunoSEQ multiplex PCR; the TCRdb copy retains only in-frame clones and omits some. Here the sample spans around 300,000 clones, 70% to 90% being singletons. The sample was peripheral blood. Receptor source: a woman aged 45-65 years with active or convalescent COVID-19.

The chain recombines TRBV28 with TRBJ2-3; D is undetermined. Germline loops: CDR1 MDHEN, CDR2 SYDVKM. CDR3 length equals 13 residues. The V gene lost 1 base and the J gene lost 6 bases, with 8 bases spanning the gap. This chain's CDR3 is CASSLSQLDTQYF. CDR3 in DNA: TGTGCCAGCAGTTTATCCCAGTTGGATACGCAGTATTTT.

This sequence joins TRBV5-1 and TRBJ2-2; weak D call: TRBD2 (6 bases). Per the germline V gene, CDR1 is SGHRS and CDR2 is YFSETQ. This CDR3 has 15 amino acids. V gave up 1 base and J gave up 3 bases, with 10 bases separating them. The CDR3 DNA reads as TGCGCCAGCAGCTTGATCGCGGGGTACACCGGGGAGCTGTTTTTT. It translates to CASSLIAGYTGELFF.

The CDR3 nucleotides are TGTGCCAGCTCACTTGACAGGGGCATGAGCGAGCAGTACTTC. As protein: CASSLDRGMSEQYF. V is TRBV18 and J is TRBJ2-7, with 8 bases aligning to TRBD1. The ends lost 4 bases at V and 6 bases at J; junction bases unmatched: 8. There are 14 residues in the CDR3. Looked up from germline, CDR1 is KGHSH and CDR2 is LQKENI.

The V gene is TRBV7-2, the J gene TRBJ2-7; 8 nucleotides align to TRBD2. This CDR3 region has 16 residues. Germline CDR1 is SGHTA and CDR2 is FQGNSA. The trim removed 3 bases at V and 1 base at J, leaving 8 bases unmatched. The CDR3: CASSLRWSGRSYEQYF. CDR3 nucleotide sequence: TGTGCCAGCAGCTTGAGGTGGAGCGGGAGATCCTACGAGCAGTACTTC. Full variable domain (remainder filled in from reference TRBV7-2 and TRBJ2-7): GAGVSQSPSNKVTEKGKDVELRCDPISGHTALYWYRQSLGQGLEFLIYFQGNSAPDKSGLPSDRFSAERTGGSVSTLTIQRTQQEDSAVYLCASSLRWSGRSYEQYFGPGTRLTVT.

The CDR3 is CASSVGTSYEQYF. The CDR3 DNA reads as TGTGCCAGCAGCGTGGGCACGTCCTACGAGCAGTACTTC. This chain links TRBV9 with TRBJ2-7; no clear D gene. The CDR3 has 13 amino acids. Between the trimmed V and J ends, which lost 2 bases and 1 base, there was a span of 7 bases. CDR1 and CDR2 (germline): SGDLS, YYNGEE.

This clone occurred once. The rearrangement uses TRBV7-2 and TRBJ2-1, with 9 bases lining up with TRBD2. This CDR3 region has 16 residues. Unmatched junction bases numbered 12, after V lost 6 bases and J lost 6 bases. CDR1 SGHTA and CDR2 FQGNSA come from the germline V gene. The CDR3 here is CASSIHVAGVGNEQFF. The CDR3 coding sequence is TGTGCCAGCAGTATCCATGTAGCGGGAGTGGGCAATGAGCAGTTCTTC.

The CDR3, as DNA: TGTGCCAGCAGCCAAGAAGCGGGGGGCCTAGCGGGAGTTAGAGAGACCCAGTACTTC. Protein: CASSQEAGGLAGVRETQYF. The chain couples TRBV4-2 to TRBJ2-5; 10 nucleotides line up with TRBD2. CDR1 is LGHNA, CDR2 YNFKEQ, per germline. J gave up 4 bases and V 0 bases, and 14 bases lay outside the gene matches. The CDR3 spans 19 residues.

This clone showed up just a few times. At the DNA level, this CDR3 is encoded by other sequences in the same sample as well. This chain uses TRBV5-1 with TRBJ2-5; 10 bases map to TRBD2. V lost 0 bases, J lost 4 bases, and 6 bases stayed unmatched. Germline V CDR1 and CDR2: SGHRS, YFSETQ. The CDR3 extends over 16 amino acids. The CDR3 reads CASSLAVAGGAETQYF. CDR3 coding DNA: TGCGCCAGCAGCTTGGCGGTAGCGGGAGGAGCAGAGACCCAGTACTTC. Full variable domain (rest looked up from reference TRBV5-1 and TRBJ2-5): KAGVTQTPRYLIKTRGQQVTLSCSPISGHRSVSWYQQTPGQGLQFLFEYFSETQRNKGNFPGRFSGRQFSNSRSEMNVSTLELGDSALYLCASSLAVAGGAETQYFGPGTRLLVL.

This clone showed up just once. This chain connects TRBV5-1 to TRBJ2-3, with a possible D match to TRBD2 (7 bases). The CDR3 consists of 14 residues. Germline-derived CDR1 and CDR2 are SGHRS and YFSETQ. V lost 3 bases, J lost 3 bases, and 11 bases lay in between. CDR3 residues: CASSWGGGTDTQYF. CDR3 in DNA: TGCGCCAGCAGCTGGGGGGGCGGAACAGATACGCAGTATTTT.

CDR3 loop: CATSAGTGDYTF. The CDR3 DNA reads TGTGCCACCAGTGCCGGGACAGGGGACTACACCTTC. The V and J genes are TRBV24-1 and TRBJ1-2, with 10 bases aligning to TRBD1. The CDR3 consists of 12 residues. The trim removed 5 bases at V and 10 bases at J, leaving 3 bases unmatched. From germline, CDR1 is KGHDR and CDR2 SFDVKD.

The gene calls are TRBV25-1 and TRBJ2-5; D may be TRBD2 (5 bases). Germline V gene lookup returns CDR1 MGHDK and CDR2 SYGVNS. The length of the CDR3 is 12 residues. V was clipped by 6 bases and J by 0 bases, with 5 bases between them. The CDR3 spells CASSGDQETQYF. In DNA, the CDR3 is TGTGCCAGCAGCGGGGACCAAGAGACCCAGTACTTC.

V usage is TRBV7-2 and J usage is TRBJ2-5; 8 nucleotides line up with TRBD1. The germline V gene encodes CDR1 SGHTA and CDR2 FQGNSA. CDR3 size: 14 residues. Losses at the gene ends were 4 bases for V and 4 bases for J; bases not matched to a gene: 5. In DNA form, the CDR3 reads TGTGCCAGCAGCTCGCGGACAGGGAGAGAGACCCAGTACTTC. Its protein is CASSSRTGRETQYF.